The 10 T cell receptor beta chains below were found in one sample sequenced in a study of CD8+ T cells in alopecia areata. As the sequencing template, cDNA was produced by extracting RNA and reverse transcribing it. Clones were read by immunoSEQ multiplex PCR, and TCRdb kept only the in-frame ones, dropping some. This table has about 170,000 clones, 67% appearing once. Sequencing used CD8+ T cells sorted from blood, obtained at week 0. These receptors were taken from a human donor with alopecia areata.

This clone was observed a single time. The chain employs TRBV30 and TRBJ1-6; the D gene is possibly TRBD1 (5 bases). There are 15 residues in the CDR3. V was cut by 1 base and J by 4 bases, with 11 bases left in between. Germline V gives CDR1 GTSNPN, CDR2 SVGIG (reference sequence). This CDR3 reads CAWSEKTEYNSPLHF. CDR3 in DNA: TGTGCCTGGAGTGAAAAGACAGAATATAATTCACCCCTCCACTTT.

The rearrangement links TRBV19 to TRBJ2-1; D call uncertain. Trimming removed 3 bases from V and 3 bases from J, with 6 bases in between. The germline CDR1 and CDR2 sequences are LNHDA and SQIVND (reference sequence). The length of the CDR3 is 13 residues. This CDR3 is CASSITNYNEQFF. CDR3 bases: TGTGCCAGTAGTATCACAAACTACAATGAGCAGTTCTTC.

The CDR3 DNA sequence: TGTGCCTGGAGTGTCGACAGGGGTAGCTCCTATAATTCACCCCTCCACTTT. Protein: CAWSVDRGSSYNSPLHF. This rearrangement joins TRBV30 to TRBJ1-6, with 8 positions matching TRBD1. The ends lost 0 bases at V and 0 bases at J; junction bases unmatched: 4. The CDR3 has 17 amino acids. CDR1 GTSNPN and CDR2 SVGIG come from the germline V gene (reference sequence).

CDR3 amino acids: CASSLEGQVENSPLHF. The CDR3 DNA is TGTGCCAGCAGCTTAGAAGGACAGGTGGAGAATTCACCCCTCCACTTT. The chain links TRBV7-9 to TRBJ1-6; 7 bases agree with TRBD1. CDR3 size: 16 residues. Germline V lookup: CDR1 SEHNR, CDR2 FQNEAQ (reference sequence). The V gene end was trimmed by 1 base and the J gene end by 7 bases; junction bases not matched to a gene: 7. The whole variable domain, filled in from reference TRBV7-9 and TRBJ1-6, reads DTGVSQNPRHKITKRGQNVTFRCDPISEHNRLYWYRQTLGQGPEFLTYFQNEAQLEKSRLLSDRFSAERPKGSFSTLEIQRTEQGDSAMYLCASSLEGQVENSPLHFGNGTRLTVT.

The chain employs TRBV7-2 and TRBJ2-7, with no clear D. Between the trimmed V and J ends, which lost 3 bases and 1 base, there was a span of 4 bases. CDR3 length: 12 residues. Germline CDR1 and CDR2: SGHTA and FQGNSA. This CDR3 reads CASSFGSYEQYF. The CDR3 DNA reads as TGTGCCAGCAGCTTCGGTTCCTACGAGCAGTACTTC.

The V and J genes are TRBV6-1 and TRBJ2-7, with 7 bases identical to TRBD1. The germline V gene encodes CDR1 MNHNS and CDR2 SASEGT. The J segment lost 5 bases and the V segment lost 5 bases, leaving 0 bases of the junction unmatched. The CDR3 is 11 amino acids. In DNA, the CDR3 is TGTGCCAGCAGTCAGGGGGACGAGCAGTACTTC. Amino acids: CASSQGDEQYF.

The chain is built from TRBV27 and TRBJ1-5; D remains ambiguous. The CDR3 consists of 14 residues. CDR1 and CDR2 (germline): MNHEY, SMNVEV (reference sequence). Deletions cut 5 bases from V and 1 base from J, with 9 bases between. As DNA, the CDR3 is TGTGCCAGCAGTGTCATAGGGAGCAATCAGCCCCAGCATTTT. Translating it yields CASSVIGSNQPQHF.

The chain links TRBV5-1 to TRBJ2-3; tentatively, D is TRBD2 (6 bases). V was clipped by 3 bases and J by 2 bases, with 13 bases between them. Germline CDR1 SGHRS, CDR2 YFSETQ. This CDR3 has 15 amino acids. Here the CDR3 DNA reads TGCGCCAGCAGCTCGCGGGACGCCTACACAGATACGCAGTATTTT. This translates into CASSSRDAYTDTQYF.

The chain has TRBV30 and TRBJ1-2; D is unresolved. The CDR3 runs 11 residues. The germline CDR1 and CDR2 sequences are GTSNPN and SVGIG (reference sequence). V was clipped by 3 bases and J by 5 bases, with 7 bases between them. The CDR3 spells CAWSGTYGYTF. The CDR3 bases are TGTGCCTGGAGCGGCACATATGGCTACACCTTC.

This clone was counted only a few times. The chain employs TRBV10-3 and TRBJ1-2; D is unclear. Per the germline V gene, CDR1 is ENHRY and CDR2 is SYGVKD. V was cut by 8 bases and J by 0 bases, with 13 bases left in between. The CDR3 loop spans 14 amino acids. The CDR3 bases are TGTGCCATCGGGTTTACCGAGCCTAACTATGGCTACACCTTC. It encodes CAIGFTEPNYGYTF.